Listed below are T cell receptor beta chains from one sample, sequenced in a study of cytomegalovirus exposure and HLA in healthy donors. The table came from immunoSEQ multiplex PCR; TCRdb's copy has only in-frame clones and leaves some out. The data contain about 190,000 clones, around 87% of them seen just once; the ten biggest clones take up roughly 1.3%. Sequencing was performed on PBMCs. The receptor set was obtained from a man aged 25 to 40 in good health and CMV-seronegative. Each CDR3 is given without its conserved first and last residue. The size entry is marked missing in some rows and otherwise reads once, few, many or a size class.

TRBJ2-1 | TRBV13 | - | ASGNRADEQF
TRBJ2-7 | TRBV5-5 | - | ASSRLTGIYEQY
TRBJ2-2 | TRBV9 | - | ASSVQGGTMNTGELF
TRBJ2-1 | TRBV6-6 | - | ASSYGRGGSNEQF
TRBJ1-2 | TRBV27 | - | ASSCRRGGYT
TRBJ2-1 | TRBV5-1 | - | ASSSTGVAGVYEQF
TRBJ2-1 | TRBV7-9 | - | ASSLATSGAYNEQF
TRBJ2-3 | TRBV5-1 | - | ASYWTSGTTDTQY
TRBJ2-7 | TRBV18 | - | ASSPRVSIELLSEQY
TRBJ2-3 | TRBV10-3 | - | AISETGQSTDTQY
TRBJ2-7 | TRBV14 | - | ASSQARRGSDYEQY
TRBJ2-7 | TRBV28 | once | ASNQGTGPYEQY
TRBJ1-2 | TRBV2 | once | ASTESGTRNYGYT
TRBJ2-1 | TRBV9 | few | ASSVGGGAINEQF
TRBJ1-6 | TRBV7-2 | - | ASSLALVGSPLH
TRBJ2-3 | TRBV5-1 | - | ASSLRRASPSTDTQY